The rows below give T cell receptor beta chains drawn from one sample of a study of PD-L1 blockade in urothelial cancer. Some clones are missing from TCRdb's copy, which holds only in-frame ones; the method was immunoSEQ multiplex PCR. Here the sample spans more than 60,000 clones, around nine tenths being singletons. Sample: PBMCs, taken around atezolizumab (anti-PD-L1) treatment. These receptors all come from a man aged 55 to 69 with urothelial cancer. The CDR3 runs from the conserved cysteine through the conserved F or W. A D gene is named only where the DNA matches it firmly. Rows may omit the clone size; those that give it use once, few, many or a size class.

V gene: TRBV19; D gene: TRBD2; clone size: NA; J gene: TRBJ2-3; CDR3 protein: CASSTLRQGLAGATDTQYF; CDR3 DNA: TGTGCCAGTAGTACCCTCCGTCAGGGACTAGCGGGAGCCACAGATACGCAGTATTTT
V gene: TRBV10-2; D gene: TRBD2; clone size: NA; J gene: TRBJ2-1; CDR3 protein: CASSVLLAGGSNEQFF; CDR3 DNA: TGCGCCAGCAGTGTCCTACTAGCGGGAGGGAGCAATGAGCAGTTCTTC
V gene: TRBV5-1; D gene: TRBD2; clone size: NA; J gene: TRBJ2-1; CDR3 protein: CASSLAGGRGLRNEQFF; CDR3 DNA: TGCGCCAGCAGCTTGGCGGGGGGGCGGGGCCTTCGCAATGAGCAGTTCTTC
V gene: TRBV9; D gene: NA; clone size: NA; J gene: TRBJ1-3; CDR3 protein: CASSGGPQGSLFGNTIYF; CDR3 DNA: TGTGCCAGCAGCGGGGGTCCACAGGGAAGTCTGTTCGGAAACACCATATATTTT
V gene: TRBV6-5; D gene: TRBD1; clone size: NA; J gene: TRBJ1-2; CDR3 protein: CASSFTGTGGGYTF; CDR3 DNA: TGTGCCAGCAGTTTTACCGGGACAGGGGGTGGCTACACCTTC
V gene: TRBV10-3; D gene: TRBD2; clone size: NA; J gene: TRBJ2-3; CDR3 protein: CAISVEGSGRIDTQYF; CDR3 DNA: TGTGCCATCAGTGTAGAAGGGAGCGGGAGAATAGATACGCAGTATTTT
V gene: TRBV7-3; D gene: TRBD1; clone size: NA; J gene: TRBJ2-3; CDR3 protein: CASSLTLTGVTDTQYF; CDR3 DNA: TGTGCCAGCAGCTTAACCCTGACAGGGGTGACAGATACGCAGTATTTT
V gene: TRBV2; D gene: NA; clone size: NA; J gene: TRBJ1-5; CDR3 protein: CASRDPRQPQHF; CDR3 DNA: TGTGCCAGCAGAGATCCGAGACAGCCCCAGCATTTT
V gene: TRBV11-2; D gene: TRBD1; clone size: NA; J gene: TRBJ2-3; CDR3 protein: CASSSPGQGQADTQYF; CDR3 DNA: TGTGCCAGCAGCTCCCCGGGACAGGGTCAGGCAGATACGCAGTATTTT
V gene: TRBV6-5; D gene: TRBD2; clone size: NA; J gene: TRBJ2-7; CDR3 protein: CATGTSYEQYF; CDR3 DNA: TGTGCCACCGGGACTAGCTACGAGCAGTACTTC
V gene: TRBV5-4; D gene: NA; clone size: NA; J gene: TRBJ2-7; CDR3 protein: CASSLVAGDTYEQYF; CDR3 DNA: TGTGCCAGCAGCTTGGTCGCAGGGGACACCTACGAGCAGTACTTC
V gene: TRBV19; D gene: TRBD2; clone size: NA; J gene: TRBJ2-1; CDR3 protein: CASIDRGGAYNEQFF; CDR3 DNA: TGTGCCAGTATCGATCGGGGGGGAGCCTACAATGAGCAGTTCTTC
V gene: TRBV6-6; D gene: TRBD1; clone size: NA; J gene: TRBJ1-3; CDR3 protein: CASSYGTADSGNTIYF; CDR3 DNA: TGTGCCAGCAGTTACGGGACAGCCGACTCTGGAAACACCATATATTTT
V gene: TRBV7-3; D gene: TRBD2; clone size: NA; J gene: TRBJ2-2; CDR3 protein: CASSFASGSTGELFF; CDR3 DNA: TGTGCCAGCAGCTTTGCTAGCGGGAGCACCGGGGAGCTGTTTTTT
V gene: TRBV5-6; D gene: NA; clone size: NA; J gene: TRBJ2-4; CDR3 protein: CASSLLTTRAKNIQYF; CDR3 DNA: TGTGCCAGCAGCTTGTTGACTACTAGGGCCAAAAACATTCAGTACTTC
V gene: TRBV27; D gene: NA; clone size: NA; J gene: TRBJ1-4; CDR3 protein: CASSPYRAGEKLFF; CDR3 DNA: TGTGCCAGCAGTCCCTACAGGGCCGGTGAAAAACTGTTTTTT
V gene: TRBV9; D gene: TRBD2; clone size: NA; J gene: TRBJ2-2; CDR3 protein: CASSAPHGRAEVCTGELFF; CDR3 DNA: TGTGCCAGCAGCGCCCCTCACGGGAGGGCCGAGGTATGTACCGGGGAGCTGTTTTTT
V gene: TRBV27; D gene: NA; clone size: NA; J gene: TRBJ2-3; CDR3 protein: CASSFPNTDTQYF; CDR3 DNA: TGTGCCAGCAGTTTCCCCAACACAGATACGCAGTATTTT
V gene: TRBV7-9; D gene: TRBD1; clone size: NA; J gene: TRBJ1-5; CDR3 protein: CASSLEDEQGKHF; CDR3 DNA: TGTGCCAGCAGCTTAGAGGATGAACAGGGGAAGCATTTT
V gene: TRBV18; D gene: TRBD1; clone size: NA; J gene: TRBJ1-2; CDR3 protein: CASSPPGQVLSYTF; CDR3 DNA: TGTGCCAGCTCACCACCAGGACAGGTATTGAGCTACACCTTC
V gene: TRBV27; D gene: TRBD2; clone size: NA; J gene: TRBJ2-7; CDR3 protein: CASSLAGSSEQYF; CDR3 DNA: TGTGCCAGCAGCCTAGCGGGGTCAAGCGAGCAGTACTTC
V gene: TRBV6-1; D gene: TRBD2; clone size: NA; J gene: TRBJ2-3; CDR3 protein: CASSLAGLGTDTQYF; CDR3 DNA: TGTGCCAGCAGTCTTGCGGGACTAGGGACAGATACGCAGTATTTT
V gene: TRBV18; D gene: NA; clone size: NA; J gene: TRBJ2-3; CDR3 protein: CASSPPLATDTQYF; CDR3 DNA: TGTGCCAGCTCACCGCCCCTAGCCACAGATACGCAGTATTTT
V gene: TRBV27; D gene: NA; clone size: few; J gene: TRBJ1-3; CDR3 protein: CASSLSGVSGNTIYF; CDR3 DNA: TGTGCCAGCAGTTTATCAGGGGTGTCGGGAAACACCATATATTTT
V gene: TRBV5-4; D gene: TRBD1; clone size: NA; J gene: TRBJ2-2; CDR3 protein: CASNTGTGDTGELFF; CDR3 DNA: TGTGCCAGCAACACCGGGACAGGGGACACCGGGGAGCTGTTTTTT
V gene: TRBV9; D gene: TRBD1; clone size: NA; J gene: TRBJ2-2; CDR3 protein: CASSSRQGAGELFF; CDR3 DNA: TGTGCCAGCAGCTCACGACAGGGGGCCGGGGAGCTGTTTTTT
V gene: TRBV5-5; D gene: TRBD1; clone size: NA; J gene: TRBJ1-2; CDR3 protein: CASSLVQGGGGYTF; CDR3 DNA: TGTGCCAGCAGCTTGGTTCAGGGGGGCGGTGGCTACACCTTC
V gene: TRBV4-1; D gene: TRBD2; clone size: NA; J gene: TRBJ2-3; CDR3 protein: CASSPPGASGGADTQYF; CDR3 DNA: TGCGCCAGCAGCCCCCCTGGGGCTAGCGGGGGGGCAGATACGCAGTATTTT
V gene: TRBV10-3; D gene: TRBD1; clone size: NA; J gene: TRBJ1-5; CDR3 protein: CAISDDRGFSNQPQHF; CDR3 DNA: TGTGCCATCAGTGATGACAGGGGATTCTCCAATCAGCCCCAGCATTTT
V gene: TRBV5-8; D gene: TRBD1; clone size: NA; J gene: TRBJ1-1; CDR3 protein: CASSEDRGALNTEAFF; CDR3 DNA: TGTGCCAGCAGCGAAGACAGGGGGGCCCTGAACACTGAAGCTTTCTTT
V gene: TRBV14; D gene: TRBD2; clone size: NA; J gene: TRBJ2-1; CDR3 protein: CASSTLAGGTSSYNEQFF; CDR3 DNA: TGTGCCAGCAGCACGCTAGCGGGAGGGACGAGCTCCTACAATGAGCAGTTCTTC
V gene: TRBV11-3; D gene: TRBD2; clone size: NA; J gene: TRBJ2-1; CDR3 protein: CASSPGLAGGTTGNEQFF; CDR3 DNA: TGTGCCAGCAGCCCGGGACTAGCGGGGGGCACCACCGGCAATGAGCAGTTCTTC
V gene: TRBV12-2; D gene: NA; clone size: NA; J gene: TRBJ2-7; CDR3 protein: CASPVSSYEQYF; CDR3 DNA: TGTGCAAGTCCCGTGAGCTCCTACGAGCAGTACTTC
V gene: TRBV4-3; D gene: NA; clone size: NA; J gene: TRBJ2-7; CDR3 protein: CASSQDRWGWGEYF; CDR3 DNA: TGCGCCAGCAGCCAAGATCGGTGGGGCTGGGGGGAGTACTTC
V gene: TRBV6-6; D gene: NA; clone size: NA; J gene: TRBJ2-7; CDR3 protein: CASSPTQGSYEQYF; CDR3 DNA: TGTGCCAGCAGTCCTACCCAGGGCTCCTACGAGCAGTACTTC
V gene: TRBV7-8; D gene: TRBD1; clone size: NA; J gene: TRBJ2-5; CDR3 protein: CASSLHRGPQETQYF; CDR3 DNA: TGTGCCAGCAGCTTACACAGGGGTCCCCAAGAGACCCAGTACTTC
V gene: TRBV18; D gene: TRBD2; clone size: once; J gene: TRBJ2-5; CDR3 protein: CASSPLLGLAGGETQYF; CDR3 DNA: TGTGCCAGCTCACCATTGTTAGGACTAGCGGGAGGCGAGACCCAGTACTTC
V gene: TRBV6-1; D gene: NA; clone size: NA; J gene: TRBJ2-1; CDR3 protein: CASSEAPGNEQFF; CDR3 DNA: TGTGCCAGCAGTGAAGCGCCGGGAAATGAGCAGTTCTTC
V gene: TRBV18; D gene: NA; clone size: NA; J gene: TRBJ1-2; CDR3 protein: CASSPNREGYYGYTF; CDR3 DNA: TGTGCCAGCTCACCAAACAGGGAAGGGTACTATGGCTACACCTTC
V gene: TRBV5-1; D gene: TRBD2; clone size: once; J gene: TRBJ2-1; CDR3 protein: CASSFGVAPAGVYNEQFF; CDR3 DNA: TGCGCCAGCAGCTTTGGGGTTGCCCCTGCGGGAGTGTACAATGAGCAGTTCTTC
V gene: TRBV5-1; D gene: TRBD2; clone size: NA; J gene: TRBJ2-7; CDR3 protein: CASSLEGLAAPLVKQYF; CDR3 DNA: TGCGCCAGCAGCTTGGAAGGACTAGCGGCCCCTCTAGTCAAGCAGTACTTC
V gene: TRBV6-5; D gene: TRBD2; clone size: NA; J gene: TRBJ2-1; CDR3 protein: CASSFSGGAYNEQFF; CDR3 DNA: TGTGCCAGCAGTTTTAGCGGGGGGGCTTACAATGAGCAGTTCTTC
V gene: TRBV30; D gene: NA; clone size: NA; J gene: TRBJ2-7; CDR3 protein: CAWTEGVYEQYF; CDR3 DNA: TGTGCCTGGACCGAGGGGGTCTACGAGCAGTACTTC
V gene: TRBV9; D gene: TRBD1; clone size: NA; J gene: TRBJ2-5; CDR3 protein: CASSGTGVGETQYF; CDR3 DNA: TGTGCCAGCAGCGGTACAGGGGTTGGAGAGACCCAGTACTTC
V gene: TRBV6-1; D gene: TRBD1; clone size: NA; J gene: TRBJ2-5; CDR3 protein: CASSEWTGQETQYF; CDR3 DNA: TGTGCCAGCAGTGAATGGACAGGACAAGAGACCCAGTACTTC
V gene: TRBV19; D gene: NA; clone size: NA; J gene: TRBJ2-2; CDR3 protein: CASSIFSPVSHGELFF; CDR3 DNA: TGTGCCAGTAGTATATTTTCACCGGTCTCGCACGGGGAGCTGTTTTTT
V gene: TRBV19; D gene: NA; clone size: NA; J gene: TRBJ1-5; CDR3 protein: CASSHGRRGNQPQHF; CDR3 DNA: TGTGCCAGTAGTCACGGCCGGCGGGGCAATCAGCCCCAGCATTTT
V gene: TRBV5-4; D gene: NA; clone size: NA; J gene: TRBJ1-3; CDR3 protein: CASSSTTQGNTIYF; CDR3 DNA: TGTGCCAGCAGCTCCACTACCCAAGGAAACACCATATATTTT
V gene: TRBV19; D gene: TRBD1; clone size: NA; J gene: TRBJ2-2; CDR3 protein: CASSIRLDRVNTGELFF; CDR3 DNA: TGTGCCAGTAGTATAAGATTAGACAGGGTTAACACCGGGGAGCTGTTTTTT
V gene: TRBV11-2; D gene: NA; clone size: once; J gene: TRBJ1-3; CDR3 protein: CASSPSFLGYGNTIYF; CDR3 DNA: TGTGCCAGCAGCCCTTCATTTTTGGGCTATGGAAACACCATATATTTT
V gene: TRBV28; D gene: TRBD1; clone size: NA; J gene: TRBJ1-5; CDR3 protein: CASSSYTGGRNQPQHF; CDR3 DNA: TGTGCCAGCAGTTCTTATACAGGGGGCCGCAATCAGCCCCAGCATTTT
V gene: TRBV15; D gene: NA; clone size: NA; J gene: TRBJ2-3; CDR3 protein: CATSRDRFTDTQYF; CDR3 DNA: TGTGCCACCAGCAGGGACAGATTCACAGATACGCAGTATTTT
V gene: TRBV21-1; D gene: NA; clone size: NA; J gene: TRBJ1-5; CDR3 protein: CASSKGPTAYSNQPQHF; CDR3 DNA: TGTGCCAGCAGCAAAGGCCCTACAGCATATAGCAATCAGCCCCAGCATTTT
V gene: TRBV6-6; D gene: NA; clone size: once; J gene: TRBJ2-3; CDR3 protein: CASSTRLSSTDTQYF; CDR3 DNA: TGTGCCAGCAGCACCCGACTGTCTAGCACAGATACGCAGTATTTT